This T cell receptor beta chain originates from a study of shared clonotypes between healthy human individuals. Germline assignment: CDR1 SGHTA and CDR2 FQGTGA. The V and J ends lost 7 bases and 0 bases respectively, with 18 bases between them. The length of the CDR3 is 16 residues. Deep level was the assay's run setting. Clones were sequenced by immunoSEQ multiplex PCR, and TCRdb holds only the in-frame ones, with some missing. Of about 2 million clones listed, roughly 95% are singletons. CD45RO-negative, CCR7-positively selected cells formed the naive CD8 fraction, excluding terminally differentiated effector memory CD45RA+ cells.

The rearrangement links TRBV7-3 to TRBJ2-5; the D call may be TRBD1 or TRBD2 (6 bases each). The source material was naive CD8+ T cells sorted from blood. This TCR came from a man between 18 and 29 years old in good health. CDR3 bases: TGTGCCAGCAACCCAAGCAGTCGGGGGCACCAAGAGACCCAGTACTTC. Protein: CASNPSSRGHQETQYF.